A selection of T cell receptor beta chains follows, all from one sample in a study of a mutant IDH1 vaccine in newly diagnosed glioma. No antigen has been identified for these receptors. TCRdb's copy holds only in-frame clones and misses some; the assay was immunoSEQ multiplex PCR. The data show around 78,000 clones, 91% seen once. The source was PBMCs, collected from a glioma patient whose treatment included an IDH1 peptide vaccine. The receptors come from a woman in her fifties or sixties with glioma. The CDR3 runs from the conserved cysteine through the conserved F or W. The D gene is left open where the match is weak. Size tells how often a clone was seen (once, few, many) or the class of an expanded clone, and some rows leave it out.

cdr3_nt,cdr3_aa,j_call,d_call,v_call,clone_size
TGCGCCAGCTCTAGCGGCCGATTTGTGTACGAGCAGTACTTC,CASSSGRFVYEQYF,TRBJ2-7,TRBD2,TRBV10-2,.
TGTGCCAGCAGCTCCCCACGAGGGCTAGCGGGAGCTAGTTCCTACAATGAGCAGTTCTTC,CASSSPRGLAGASSYNEQFF,TRBJ2-1,TRBD2,TRBV5-5,.
TGTGCCAGCAGTGAAATCAGGGGGCGCGGCTACACCTTC,CASSEIRGRGYTF,TRBJ1-2,TRBD1,TRBV6-1,.
TGTGCCATCAGTGCCTCTAGCGGGAGCTACAATGAGCAGTTCTTC,CAISASSGSYNEQFF,TRBJ2-1,TRBD2,TRBV10-3,.
TGTGCCAGCAGTTTCGGGACTAGCGGGAGGGCAGATACGCAGTATTTT,CASSFGTSGRADTQYF,TRBJ2-3,TRBD2,TRBV28,.
TGTGCCAGTAGGAGGACAGGGAAGTACACTGAAGCTTTCTTT,CASRRTGKYTEAFF,TRBJ1-1,TRBD1,TRBV19,.
TGTGCCAGCTCACCACAGGGACAGGCTAAAGAGACCCAGTACTTC,CASSPQGQAKETQYF,TRBJ2-5,TRBD1,TRBV18,.
TGTGCCAGTAGTATTTTGGGAGTGAACACTGAAGCTTTCTTT,CASSILGVNTEAFF,TRBJ1-1,.,TRBV19,.
TGTGCCAGCAGCTTGGCGGGGGGTTCTAATGAAAAACTGTTTTTT,CASSLAGGSNEKLFF,TRBJ1-4,.,TRBV5-4,.
TGTGCCAGTAGCGGTTCTCACAATGAGCAGTTCTTC,CASSGSHNEQFF,TRBJ2-1,.,TRBV19,.
TGTGCCAGCAGCGTAGGACTAGCGGAGTACAATGAGCAGTTCTTC,CASSVGLAEYNEQFF,TRBJ2-1,TRBD2,TRBV9,.
TGTGCCACCAGCAGAGTCCCCAGGGGAACTGAAGCTTTCTTT,CATSRVPRGTEAFF,TRBJ1-1,.,TRBV15,.
TGTGCCAGCCTGACGGGGAACACTGAAGCTTTCTTT,CASLTGNTEAFF,TRBJ1-1,.,TRBV2,.
TGTGCCAGCAGCGGAAACAGGGGGCGCCTTTTGAACACCGGGGAGCTGTTTTTT,CASSGNRGRLLNTGELFF,TRBJ2-2,TRBD1,TRBV28,once
TGTGCCAGCACCGTTCCAACCGGGACAGGGGATGGCTACACCTTC,CASTVPTGTGDGYTF,TRBJ1-2,TRBD1,TRBV5-8,.
TGTGCCAGCATGGCATCGTCTAGCGTCCACATTCAGTACTTC,CASMASSSVHIQYF,TRBJ2-4,.,TRBV27,.
TGTGCCAGCAGCAAAGGGATAGTTTTCTGGGAGGGCCGGAGCTCCTACGAGCAGTACTTC,CASSKGIVFWEGRSSYEQYF,TRBJ2-7,.,TRBV21-1,.
TGTGCCAGCAGCCAATCGTTCGGGGGACGCCGTGCAACTAATGAAAAACTGTTTTTT,CASSQSFGGRRATNEKLFF,TRBJ1-4,.,TRBV16,.
TGCGCCAGCAGCTTACAGGGGTCCCCGGGTAATGAAAAACTGTTTTTT,CASSLQGSPGNEKLFF,TRBJ1-4,TRBD1,TRBV5-1,.
TGCGCCAGCAGCCCAGGGACTTGGGGAGACAATGAGCAGTTCTTC,CASSPGTWGDNEQFF,TRBJ2-1,.,TRBV4-1,.
TGTGCCAGTAGTATAGACAGGGGGGACGAGCAGTACTTC,CASSIDRGDEQYF,TRBJ2-7,.,TRBV19,.
TGCGCCAGCAGTGATGCGGATAGCGGGAGAGAAGAGCAGTTCTTC,CASSDADSGREEQFF,TRBJ2-1,TRBD2,TRBV10-1,.
TGTGCCAGCAGCTTAACGGGAGAAGAGACCCAGTACTTC,CASSLTGEETQYF,TRBJ2-5,.,TRBV12-1,.
TGTGCCTGGACCAGGACTAGCGGGGGGGAGCAGTTCTTC,CAWTRTSGGEQFF,TRBJ2-1,TRBD2,TRBV30,.
TGTGCCAGCAGTTTGAGGGGCGAGCAGTACTTC,CASSLRGEQYF,TRBJ2-7,.,TRBV27,.
TGTGCCAGCAACCTACTCGGAGGGGTGGACGATGAGCAGTTCTTC,CASNLLGGVDDEQFF,TRBJ2-1,.,TRBV7-9,.
TGTGCCAGCAGTACGTCAACCTACGAGCAGTACTTC,CASSTSTYEQYF,TRBJ2-7,.,TRBV28,.
TGTGCCAGCAGCCAAGGTGGGGTTGGCTATGGCTACACCTTC,CASSQGGVGYGYTF,TRBJ1-2,.,TRBV14,.
TGTGCCTGGAGGAACCGGGACAGGGATTCACCCCTCCACTTT,CAWRNRDRDSPLHF,TRBJ1-6,TRBD1,TRBV30,.
TGTGCCAGCAGCTGGACTAGCGGAGGCTACGAGCAGTACTTC,CASSWTSGGYEQYF,TRBJ2-7,TRBD2,TRBV7-2,.